The clone carrying this TCR beta chain was observed at least ten times. The antigen is unknown. The record originates from a study of breast tumors, draining lymph nodes, adjacent tissues. Findings and caveats of the study: Compared with basal-like, luminal-like tumors shared significantly more repertoire with nontumor tissue.

TCRdb reprocessed the multiplex PCR reads via MiXCR and lists one record per CDR3 protein. Of roughly 14,000 distinct CDR3 sequences in the sample, 55% to 60% were seen once. The CDR3 runs 12 residues. Trimming left V 3 bases short and J 7 bases short, with 6 bases between. CDR1 and CDR2 (germline): KGHSH, LQKENI. This clonotype was sampled from a female donor with breast cancer. Some clones in this sample may be carry-over from other donors' samples. This chain connects TRBV18 to TRBJ2-2; D call uncertain. The sequenced sample consisted of tumor-adjacent breast tissue. The CDR3 bases are TGTGCCAGCTCACCGGGCGACGGGGAGCTGTTTTTT. Its translation: CASSPGDGELFF.